The rows below give T cell receptor beta chains drawn from one sample of a study of shared clonotypes between healthy human individuals. Using immunoSEQ multiplex PCR, the repertoire was profiled, and TCRdb retains in-frame clones only, with some absent. Of millions of clones in the sample, over 85% were seen once. The sample comprised naive CD4+ T cells sorted from blood. The source of these receptors is a man between 18 and 35 years old in good health. The CDR3 runs from the conserved cysteine through the conserved F or W. Fields, in order: D gene, clone size, J gene, V gene, CDR3 DNA, CDR3 protein. A D gene is named only where the DNA matches it firmly. Size is omitted from some rows. Given values are once, few, many or a class for expanded clones.

>NA|once|TRBJ2-6|TRBV30
TGTGCCTGGAGTGCGTTCCGGGCTGGGGCCAACGTCCTGACTTTC
CAWSAFRAGANVLTF
>TRBD2|NA|TRBJ2-2|TRBV7-9
TGTGCCAGCAGCTTAGCCCAAGCTAGCGGCCAGCTGTTTTTT
CASSLAQASGQLFF
>NA|NA|TRBJ2-7|TRBV7-7
TGTGCTAGCAGCCCCTTCCCCCGGGGGAGTAGGGACGAGCAGTACTTC
CASSPFPRGSRDEQYF
>NA|NA|TRBJ2-2|TRBV5-1
TGCGCCAGCAGCTTGGAGGGGACAAGGGAGACCGGGGAGCTGTTTTTT
CASSLEGTRETGELFF
>NA|NA|TRBJ1-3|TRBV9
TGTGCCAGCAGCGTAGGGCCGGATGGCTCTGGAAACACCATATATTTT
CASSVGPDGSGNTIYF
>NA|few|TRBJ2-1|TRBV2
TGTGCCAGTTGCCAAACGAGTTTCAATGAGCAGTTCTTC
CASCQTSFNEQFF
>NA|NA|TRBJ1-6|TRBV27
TGTGCCAGCAGTGTCCAGGGAGGAGTTAATTCACCCCTCCACTTT
CASSVQGGVNSPLHF
>NA|few|TRBJ1-1|TRBV7-9
TGTGCCAGCAGCTTAGAGCAGAACACTGAAGCTTTCTTT
CASSLEQNTEAFF
>NA|once|TRBJ1-3|TRBV6-5
TGTGCCAGCAGTCCCCGGGGGCCTGGAAACACCATATATTTT
CASSPRGPGNTIYF
>TRBD1|NA|TRBJ2-7|TRBV5-1
TGCGCCAGCAGCTGGGGACAGACCAGCTCCTACGAGCAGTACTTC
CASSWGQTSSYEQYF
>NA|NA|TRBJ1-1|TRBV10-2
TGCGCCAGCAGTGAGTCCCAGGGTGCGTGGAACACTGAAGCTTTCTTT
CASSESQGAWNTEAFF
>NA|NA|TRBJ1-6|TRBV6-5
TGTGCCAGCAGCTCCCGCGGGGGAAGTAATTCACCCCTCCACTTT
CASSSRGGSNSPLHF
>NA|NA|TRBJ2-3|TRBV6-5
TGTGCCAGCAGTTACAGCCCACAGGGAGATACGCAGTATTTT
CASSYSPQGDTQYF
>NA|once|TRBJ2-4|TRBV6-5
TGTGCCAGCAGGGACGCCAACATTCAGTACTTC
CASRDANIQYF
>NA|NA|TRBJ1-2|TRBV19
TGTGCCACAAAGACAGGCAGTTCTTCTAACTATGGCTACACCTTC
CATKTGSSSNYGYTF
>TRBD1|NA|TRBJ2-7|TRBV2
TGTGCCAGCAGCGTCGGGACAGGGACCGAGCAGTACTTC
CASSVGTGTEQYF
>NA|NA|TRBJ2-1|TRBV7-2
TGTGCCAGCAGCTTAGCGGGAGACTATGAGCAGTTCTTC
CASSLAGDYEQFF
>NA|once|TRBJ2-5|TRBV9
TGTGCCAGCAGCAAACAAGAGACCCAGTACTTC
CASSKQETQYF
>TRBD1|NA|TRBJ2-6|TRBV19
TGTGCCAGTAGTGGAGGACAGGGGGCATCGGGGGCCAACGTCCTGACTTTC
CASSGGQGASGANVLTF
>TRBD1|NA|TRBJ2-7|TRBV6-6
TGTGCCAGCAGTTACTCGACAGGGCCCTACGAGCAGTACTTC
CASSYSTGPYEQYF
>NA|NA|TRBJ2-7|TRBV11-2
TGTGCCAGCAGCTTAATGTCAGCCTCCTACGAGCAGTACTTC
CASSLMSASYEQYF
>NA|NA|TRBJ2-7|TRBV6-6
TGTGCCAGCAGTTACCCGGCTCGAGGGTTTACTGACGAGCAGTACTTC
CASSYPARGFTDEQYF
>TRBD2|NA|TRBJ2-1|TRBV9
TGTGCCAGCAGCCCGAGACTAGCGGGAAGCTCCTACAATGAGCAGTTCTTC
CASSPRLAGSSYNEQFF
>TRBD2|NA|TRBJ2-5|TRBV5-1
TGCGCCAGCAGCTCAGAGGCTAGCGGGGGGTTGGAGACCCAGTACTTC
CASSSEASGGLETQYF